This T cell receptor beta chain emerged from a study of shared clonotypes between healthy human individuals. Whole-study results and caveats: Clonotype sharing across several donors was observed for roughly 5% of naive CD4 clonotypes.

Sequenced by immunoSEQ multiplex PCR; TCRdb stores in-frame clones only, minus some. The top ten hold 0.5% to 0.6% of the sample, which has over 850,000 clones, around 78% seen once. This clone was recorded a few times. The antigen remains undetermined. CDR3 length: 15 residues. V shed 3 bases and J shed 8 bases, with 17 bases lying between them. Germline assignment: CDR1 ENHRY and CDR2 SYGVKD. The sequence derives from a man aged 18 to 29 in good health. Some clones in this sample may be carry-over from other donors' samples. The sample was memory CD4+ T cells from PBMCs. Subset in this sample: CD45RA-negative fraction. This chain uses TRBV10-3 with TRBJ2-1; weak D call: TRBD2 (5 bases). Written as DNA, the CDR3 is TGTGCCATCAGTGATTCAGGTAGAGGGTGGGATGAGCAGTTCTTC. Its translation: CAISDSGRGWDEQFF.